This TCR beta chain was documented in a study of spatial heterogeneity in lung cancer (dated by TCRdb to the late 2010s). Study-wide context: Beta-chain transcripts were consistently detected in greater numbers than alpha-chain transcripts, which likely reflected higher beta-chain transcript abundance. In non-small cell lung cancer, the study quantitatively compared TCR alpha and beta repertoires across several tumor regions, matched nontumor lung, and blood. Nonsynonymous mutation counts, determined by whole-exome sequencing of tumor tissue, were related to TCR repertoire features. A strong correlation was found between TCR transcript counts in tumor regions and a T cell transcriptional module score from matched bulk RNA-seq. Both alpha and beta chains were TCR-sequenced in samples taken at surgery, namely 220 tumor regions, 62 to 65 matched nontumor lung samples and 50 to 60 PBMC samples. In the raw uncorrected reads, each unique combination of TCR and UMI appeared on average more than ten times.

CDR1 and CDR2, looked up from the germline V gene (reference sequence), are DFQATT and SNEGSKA. The junction shows trimming of 2 bases on V and 1 base on J, plus 15 bases between the germline ends. From the cysteine through the phenylalanine, the CDR3 covers 16 amino acids. The retained sequence is limited to the CDR3, 48 bases, with the frame set at the first base. Points the paper makes about the study in general: The count of ubiquitous expanded TCRs correlated with the count of ubiquitous nonsynonymous mutations, and the count of regional expanded TCRs correlated with the count of regional nonsynonymous mutations. TCR-seq coverage of tumor T cells was estimated at only roughly 6.5% for alpha chains and 13% for beta chains. Confirming at a functional level the hypothesis that regional TCRs recognize regional mutations was considered to require additional single-cell paired TCR alpha and beta sequencing. A correlation was observed between the number of expanded intratumoral alpha and beta TCRs and the tumor nonsynonymous mutation count.

This clonotype is medium-sized (0.01 to 0.1%) in terms of sample share. Which antigen it targets is not known. Base qualities are not recorded, but no much larger clone differs from it by a single base. Preparation of the library involved 5' RACE. For sequencing, a NextSeq 500 was employed. In the TCR library protocol, a unique molecular identifier was attached to each TCR cDNA molecule so that PCR and sequencing errors could be corrected. In the paper's pipeline: TCR identification, UMI-based error correction and CDR3 extraction were all carried out with Decombinator tools. TCRs above a frequency of 2 per 1,000, corresponding to the top 1% of the tumor frequency distribution, were defined as expanded. Expanded tumor TCRs were classed as regional if statistically deemed absent (corrected P<0.05) from at least one tumor region, otherwise ubiquitous. Rényi diversity was computed with the R vegan package after subsampling each repertoire 100 times to 5,000 TCRs. CDR3 similarity networks were built from amino acid triplet string-kernel similarity, with CDR3s being connected when pairwise similarity was above 0.82. The public sequencing data were trimmed at Q25 with fastp and processed into clonotypes with MiXCR by TCRdb, which kept only in-frame beta chains. Rows are combined by CDR3 protein, so each entry shows the most common genes and DNA. The V and J calls were not made by the authors but by TCRdb's processing. Present in this sample are roughly 4,100 distinct CDR3 sequences, 6.3% of which were seen just once. Around 20% of the sample comes from the top ten.

The time point tag for this specimen amounts to: sample taken at primary tumor resection. The donors were fewer than 90 patients from the lung TRACERx cohort who had early-stage, untreated non-small cell lung cancer. For TCR sequencing, whole RNA was extracted from tumor and nontumor lung tissue, or from cryopreserved PBMC samples, and no cell sorting was done. Only patients with enough RNA available from two or more tumor regions were chosen for TCR sequencing. A lung pathologist reviewed the tumor and adjacent nontumor lung specimens before the specimens were selected. This TCR was recovered from a male donor with early-stage non-small cell lung cancer. The chain couples TRBV20-1 to TRBJ2-1; a tentative D match to TRBD2 spans 5 bases. Here the sequenced sample was lung tumor tissue, taken at surgery. The DNA is as follows: TGCAGTGCTAGACTCGTAACCTCGGGATCCTACAATGAGCAGTTCTTC. The resulting protein is CSARLVTSGSYNEQFF.